This T cell receptor beta chain comes out of a study of blood T cell repertoires in COVID-19. Study-level information: Spain, Italy and the United States supplied samples that represented acute and convalescent COVID-19. PBMCs, B-cell-depleted T cells, or T cells provided the cDNA or gDNA that made up the material.

The CDR3 is 14 amino acids. After removal of 0 bases from V and 6 bases from J, the junction contained 1 base not matched to a gene. Germline V lookup: CDR1 SGHRS, CDR2 YFSETQ. Seattle cases were enrolled at active infection and followed longitudinally. Per the original methods: Estimation of nucleated cell counts was performed using reference gene primer amplification. Using immunoSEQ multiplex PCR, the repertoire was profiled, and TCRdb retains in-frame clones only, with some absent. From that table come the V and J calls and clone size; the DNA was used to work out D and trimming. The table shows 95,000 to 150,000 clones, with 90% occurring only once.

The receptor comes from a woman between 55 and 75 years old with COVID-19, enrolled during active disease. The specimen sequenced was peripheral blood. The chain links TRBV5-1 to TRBJ1-2; 11 nucleotides agree with TRBD1. CDR3 bases: TGCGCCAGCAGCTTGGTGGGACAGGGGGATGGCTACACCTTC. The encoded protein is CASSLVGQGDGYTF.